The 2 T cell receptor beta chains given below trace back to one sample, sequenced in a study of blood T cell repertoires in COVID-19. Libraries were prepared by immunoSEQ multiplex PCR; TCRdb keeps only in-frame clonotypes and omits some of them. The table shows some 91,000 clones, with less than 85% occurring only once. Sequencing was performed on peripheral blood. The receptors originated from a man aged 70 or older with acute or convalescent COVID-19.

The V and J genes are TRBV28 and TRBJ1-4; TRBD1 aligns across 7 bases. The germline V gene encodes CDR1 MDHEN and CDR2 SYDVKM. Germline trimming cut 6 bases from V and 5 bases from J; bases unmatched to any gene: 6. The CDR3 is 14 amino acids. CDR3 amino acids: CASRDRVRNEKLFF. DNA of the CDR3: TGTGCCAGCAGAGACAGGGTTAGAAATGAAAAACTGTTTTTT.

This sequence joins TRBV6-4 and TRBJ1-1; no clear D gene. The CDR3 loop spans 14 amino acids. Between the trimmed V and J ends, which lost 5 bases and 1 base, there was a span of 11 bases. Germline CDR1 is MRHNA and CDR2 is SNTAGT. The CDR3 loop is CASSSRRANTEAFF. CDR3 DNA: TGTGCCAGCAGTTCCCGGCGGGCGAACACTGAAGCTTTCTTT.